Below, 2 T cell receptor beta chains from the same sample are listed, as sequenced in a study of blood T cell repertoires in COVID-19. Profiled with immunoSEQ multiplex PCR; TCRdb holds only in-frame clones, not every one. The sample lists about 76,000 clones, about 82% occurring once. The specimen was peripheral blood. The receptors were gathered from a man over 45 with COVID-19, enrolled during active disease.

The chain is built from TRBV2 and TRBJ1-2; D gene ambiguous. The CDR3 sequence is 12 residues long. The V gene lost 5 bases and the J gene lost 4 bases, with 8 bases spanning the gap. Germline CDR1 SNHLY, CDR2 FYNNEI. CDR3 bases: TGTGCCAGCAGTTACCGGGGCTATGGCTACACCTTC. Amino acid sequence: CASSYRGYGYTF.

The CDR3 nucleotides are TGTGCCTGGAGTCGGACAGGGCGAACTGAAGCTTTCTTT. As protein: CAWSRTGRTEAFF. This chain links TRBV30 with TRBJ1-1; TRBD1 matches at 8 bases. With V trimmed by 2 bases and J by 5 bases, 4 bases remained unmatched. The CDR3 has 13 amino acids. CDR1 is GTSNPN, CDR2 SVGIG, per germline (reference sequence).